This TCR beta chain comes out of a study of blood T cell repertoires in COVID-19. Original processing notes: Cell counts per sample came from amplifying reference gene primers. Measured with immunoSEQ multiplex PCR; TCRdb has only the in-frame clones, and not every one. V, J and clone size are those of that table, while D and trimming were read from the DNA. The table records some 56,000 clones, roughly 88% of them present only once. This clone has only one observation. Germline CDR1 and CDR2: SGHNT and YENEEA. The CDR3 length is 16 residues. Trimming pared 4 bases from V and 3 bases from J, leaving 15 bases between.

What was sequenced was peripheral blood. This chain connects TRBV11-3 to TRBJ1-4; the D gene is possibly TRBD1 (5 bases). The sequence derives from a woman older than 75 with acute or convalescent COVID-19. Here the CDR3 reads CASSSGHVLSNEKLFF. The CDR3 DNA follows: TGTGCCAGCAGCTCCGGACATGTTCTGTCTAATGAAAAACTGTTTTTT.